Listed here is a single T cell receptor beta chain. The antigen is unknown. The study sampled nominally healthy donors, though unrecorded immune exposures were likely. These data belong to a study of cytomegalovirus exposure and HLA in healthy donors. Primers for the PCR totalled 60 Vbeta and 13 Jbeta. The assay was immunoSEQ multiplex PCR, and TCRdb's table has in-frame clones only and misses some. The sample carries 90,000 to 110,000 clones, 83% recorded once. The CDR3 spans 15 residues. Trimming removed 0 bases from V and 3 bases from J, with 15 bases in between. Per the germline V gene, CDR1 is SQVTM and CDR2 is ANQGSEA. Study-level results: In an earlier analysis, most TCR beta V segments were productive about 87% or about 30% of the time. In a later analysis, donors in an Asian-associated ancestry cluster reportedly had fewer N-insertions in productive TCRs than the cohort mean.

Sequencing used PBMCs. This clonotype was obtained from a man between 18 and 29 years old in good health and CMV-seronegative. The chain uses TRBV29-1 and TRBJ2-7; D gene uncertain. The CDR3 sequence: CSVEEESPFGYEQYF. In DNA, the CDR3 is TGCAGCGTTGAAGAAGAGTCCCCCTTCGGCTACGAGCAGTACTTC.